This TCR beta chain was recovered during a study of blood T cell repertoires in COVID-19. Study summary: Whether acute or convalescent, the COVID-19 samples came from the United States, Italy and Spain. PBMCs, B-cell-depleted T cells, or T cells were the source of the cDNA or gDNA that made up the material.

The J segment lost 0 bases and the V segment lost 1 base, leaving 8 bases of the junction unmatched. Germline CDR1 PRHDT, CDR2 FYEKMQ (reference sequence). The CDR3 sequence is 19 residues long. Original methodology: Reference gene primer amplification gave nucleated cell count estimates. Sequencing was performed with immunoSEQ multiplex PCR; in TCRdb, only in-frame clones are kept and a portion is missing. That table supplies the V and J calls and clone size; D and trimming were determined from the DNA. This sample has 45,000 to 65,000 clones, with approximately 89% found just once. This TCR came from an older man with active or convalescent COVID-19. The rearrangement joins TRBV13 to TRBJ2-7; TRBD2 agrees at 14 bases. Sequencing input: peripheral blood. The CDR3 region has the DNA TGTGCCAGCAGCTTAGCGGGCGGACTAGCGGGGGGTTTCTCCTACGAGCAGTACTTC. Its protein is CASSLAGGLAGGFSYEQYF.